This T cell receptor (beta chain) originates from a study of T-cell reconstitution after alpha-beta-depleted transplantation in children. This clonotype occurred a few times. Its antigen is still unknown. V gave up 8 bases and J gave up 5 bases; unmatched junction bases: 6. The CDR3 loop spans 12 amino acids. Preparation of the TCRbeta library was carried out with unique molecular identifiers. MiXCR was run by TCRdb on the PCR reads, yielding one entry per CDR3 protein. The data show around 500,000 distinct CDR3 sequences, 23% seen once. Points from the study as a whole: One year post-transplant, T-cell counts and diversity were largely derived from T cells produced anew. Alpha-beta T cells present about two months after transplant were reported to originate from several hundred expanded graft clones. In some patients, recipient T cells and intrathymic progenitors surviving conditioning explained high day-60 diversity.

The clonotype comes from a boy under two years old who had a stem cell transplant for acute myeloid leukemia, so the T cells may come from the graft donor. This chain links TRBV12-3 or TRBV12-4 with TRBJ2-7; 7 bases align to TRBD2. This material consisted of PBMCs, mostly from graft donor cells, taken 360 days after TCRalphabeta/CD19-depleted stem cell transplant. The CDR3 spells CASGEGVNEQYF. CDR3 bases: TGTGCCAGCGGGGAGGGTGTAAACGAGCAGTACTTC.